This is a list of T cell receptor beta chains from one sample in a study of blood T cell repertoires in COVID-19. Repertoires were generated with immunoSEQ multiplex PCR, while TCRdb's copy carries only in-frame clones and drops some. This table holds just under 350,000 clones, approximately 87% found once. The sequenced sample was peripheral blood. These TCRs come from a woman aged 50 to 60 with COVID-19, enrolled during active disease. The CDR3 runs from the conserved cysteine through the conserved F or W. D genes are given only for firm matches. Not every row has a clone size; where given, it reads once, few, many or a size class.

clone_size,v_call,d_call,j_call,cdr3_aa,cdr3_nt
-,TRBV4-1,TRBD2,TRBJ2-7,CASSRTSGAYEQYF,TGCGCCAGCAGCCGGACTAGCGGGGCCTACGAGCAGTACTTC
-,TRBV9,-,TRBJ1-5,CASSVGQGDQPQHF,TGTGCCAGCAGCGTCGGCCAGGGCGATCAGCCCCAGCATTTT
-,TRBV3-1/TRBV3-2,-,TRBJ1-1,CASSQRGSGTEAFF,TGTGCCAGCAGCCAAAGGGGGTCTGGCACTGAAGCTTTCTTT
-,TRBV30,TRBD1,TRBJ2-5,CALTGGGETQYF,TGTGCCCTGACAGGGGGCGGAGAGACCCAGTACTTC
-,TRBV5-4,TRBD1,TRBJ2-2,CASTGTVDMETGELFF,TGTGCCAGCACAGGGACAGTAGATATGGAAACCGGGGAGCTGTTTTTT
-,TRBV30,-,TRBJ2-2,CAWWGRGSNTGELFF,TGTGCCTGGTGGGGGAGGGGGAGTAACACCGGGGAGCTGTTTTTT
-,TRBV7-2,-,TRBJ1-4,CASSFRYEKLFF,TGTGCCAGCAGCTTCAGATATGAAAAACTGTTTTTT
once,TRBV7-2,TRBD1,TRBJ2-7,CASSSDRGAYEQYF,TGTGCCAGCAGCTCGGACAGGGGGGCCTACGAGCAGTACTTC
-,TRBV5-1,TRBD2,TRBJ2-4,CASSLTSVVNIQYF,TGCGCCAGCAGCTTGACTAGCGTAGTAAACATTCAGTACTTC
-,TRBV30,-,TRBJ2-1,CAWDGSGNEQFF,TGTGCCTGGGACGGTAGCGGAAATGAGCAGTTCTTC
-,TRBV11-2,TRBD2,TRBJ2-3,CASSPRQWEGRADTQYF,TGTGCCAGCAGCCCCAGGCAGTGGGAGGGCCGGGCAGATACGCAGTATTTT
-,TRBV7-7,-,TRBJ2-3,CASTPGDTQYF,TGTGCTAGCACCCCCGGGGATACGCAGTATTTT
-,TRBV7-8,TRBD2,TRBJ2-7,CASSLGLAGIGDEQYF,TGTGCCAGCAGCTTGGGACTAGCGGGGATCGGTGACGAGCAGTACTTC
-,TRBV3-1/TRBV3-2,-,TRBJ1-2,CASSPPKKGLDGYTF,TGTGCCAGCAGCCCACCTAAAAAGGGACTGGATGGCTACACCTTC
-,TRBV6-2/TRBV6-3,-,TRBJ2-6,CASSSVRQVVSGANVLTF,TGTGCCAGCAGTTCCGTACGACAGGTCGTCTCTGGGGCCAACGTCCTGACTTTC
-,TRBV7-7,TRBD2,TRBJ2-1,CASSLFPPSGSSYNEQFF,TGTGCCAGCAGCTTATTCCCGCCCAGCGGGAGCTCCTACAATGAGCAGTTCTTC
-,TRBV5-6,TRBD2,TRBJ2-2,CASSPRRLADTGELFF,TGTGCCAGCAGCCCCCGTCGGCTAGCGGACACCGGGGAGCTGTTTTTT
-,TRBV4-1,-,TRBJ2-7,CASSQDTGYSYEQYF,TGCGCCAGCAGCCAAGATACAGGGTATTCCTACGAGCAGTACTTC
once,TRBV11-2,-,TRBJ1-1,CASSLLFQGRAFF,TGTGCCAGCAGCTTACTCTTCCAGGGCCGGGCTTTCTTT
-,TRBV6-5,-,TRBJ1-1,CASRLTGGGTEAFF,TGTGCCAGCAGACTGACAGGCGGAGGCACTGAAGCTTTCTTT